This entry concerns a single T cell receptor beta chain. Its matching antigen is unknown. Multiplex PCR with BIOMED2 TRB-A/B primer pools amplified TRB rearrangements. TCRdb used MiXCR to reprocess the multiplex PCR reads, holding one entry per CDR3 protein. The sample holds around 23,000 distinct CDR3 sequences, about 32% seen once. The data belong to a study of T and B cells in COVID-19 patients. General study results and limits: Of roughly 2,000 TCR clusters found only in the recovered cohort, fewer than 35 had low generation probability. Blood from mildly ill patients while symptomatic, and early samples from severe cases, were scarce. Patients with COVID-19 reportedly showed strongly skewed T cell receptor beta variable and joining gene usage.

Each TRB amplification used roughly 230-550 ng of genomic DNA from blood. The sequenced sample was blood. This clonotype was sampled from a human donor who had recovered from COVID-19.

The CDR3 is CASSLYTGELFF. The CDR3 DNA follows: TGTGCCAGCAGCCTATACACCGGGGAGCTGTTTTTT. The chain recombines TRBV5-5 with TRBJ2-2, with D hard to call. Germline V gives CDR1 SGHKS, CDR2 YYEKEE (reference sequence). CDR3 length equals 12 residues. Trimming took off 4 bases at V and 3 bases at J, with 4 bases between the two ends.